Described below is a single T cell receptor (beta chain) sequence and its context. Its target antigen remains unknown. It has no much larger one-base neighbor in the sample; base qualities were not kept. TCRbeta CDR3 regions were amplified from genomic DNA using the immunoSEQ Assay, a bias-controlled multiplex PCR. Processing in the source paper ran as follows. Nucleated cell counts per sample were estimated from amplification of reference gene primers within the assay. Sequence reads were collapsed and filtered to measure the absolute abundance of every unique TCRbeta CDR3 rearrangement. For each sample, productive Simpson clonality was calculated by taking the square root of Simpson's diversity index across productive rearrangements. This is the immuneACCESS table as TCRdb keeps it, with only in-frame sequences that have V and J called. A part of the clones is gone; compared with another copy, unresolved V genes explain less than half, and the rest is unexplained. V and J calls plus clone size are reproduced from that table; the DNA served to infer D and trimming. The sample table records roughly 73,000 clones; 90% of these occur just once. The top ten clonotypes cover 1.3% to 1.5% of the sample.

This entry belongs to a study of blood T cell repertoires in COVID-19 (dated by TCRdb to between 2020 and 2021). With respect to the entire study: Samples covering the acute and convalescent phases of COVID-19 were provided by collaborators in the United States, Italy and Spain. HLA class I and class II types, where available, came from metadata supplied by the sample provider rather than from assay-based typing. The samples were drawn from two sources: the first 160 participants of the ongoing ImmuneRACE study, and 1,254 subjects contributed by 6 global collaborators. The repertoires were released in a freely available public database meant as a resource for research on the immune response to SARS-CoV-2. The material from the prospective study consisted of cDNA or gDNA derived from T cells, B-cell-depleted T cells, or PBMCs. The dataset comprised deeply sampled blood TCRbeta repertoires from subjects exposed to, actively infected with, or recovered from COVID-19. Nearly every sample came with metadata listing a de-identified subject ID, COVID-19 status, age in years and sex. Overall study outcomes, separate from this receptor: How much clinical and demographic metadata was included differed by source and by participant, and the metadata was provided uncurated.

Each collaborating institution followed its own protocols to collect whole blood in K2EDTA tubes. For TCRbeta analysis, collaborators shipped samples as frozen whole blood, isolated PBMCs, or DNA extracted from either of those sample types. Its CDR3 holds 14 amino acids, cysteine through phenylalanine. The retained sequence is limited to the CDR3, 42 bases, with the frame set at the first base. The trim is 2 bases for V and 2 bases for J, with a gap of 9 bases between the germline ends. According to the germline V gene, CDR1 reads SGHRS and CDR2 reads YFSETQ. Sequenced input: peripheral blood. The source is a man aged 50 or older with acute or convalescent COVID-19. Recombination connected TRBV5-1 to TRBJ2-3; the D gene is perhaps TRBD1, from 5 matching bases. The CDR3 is CASSFHRNTDTQYF. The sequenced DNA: TGCGCCAGCAGCTTCCACAGGAACACAGATACGCAGTATTTT.